This entry lists 10 T cell receptor beta chains sequenced from one sample in a study of cytomegalovirus exposure and HLA in healthy donors. Amplification used 60 Vbeta primers and 13 Jbeta primers. Sequencing was performed with immunoSEQ multiplex PCR; in TCRdb, only in-frame clones are kept and a portion is missing. The sample includes about 180,000 clones, 79% of them seen just once. What was sequenced was PBMCs. The source is a woman between 40 and 50 years old in good health and CMV-seronegative.

The chain is built from TRBV10-3 and TRBJ1-5, with 7 nucleotides matching TRBD1. CDR1 is ENHRY, CDR2 SYGVKD, per germline. Germline trimming cut 3 bases from V and 1 base from J; bases unmatched to any gene: 3. CDR3 length: 15 residues. The CDR3, as DNA: TGTGCCATCAGTGAAATACAGGGGAGCAATCAGCCCCAGCATTTT. Translated, it gives CAISEIQGSNQPQHF.

The J gene is TRBJ2-7, the V gene TRBV18; no clear D gene. V was trimmed by 3 bases and J by 2 bases, leaving 8 bases between them. The CDR3 has 13 residues. CDR1 KGHSH and CDR2 LQKENI come from the germline V gene. CDR3 sequence: CASSPPAAYEQYF. CDR3 in DNA: TGTGCCAGCTCACCCCCGGCGGCCTACGAGCAGTACTTC.

The V and J genes are TRBV19 and TRBJ1-1; 8 positions match TRBD1. Per the germline V gene, CDR1 is LNHDA and CDR2 is SQIVND (reference sequence). The CDR3 is 15 residues long. V lost 6 bases and J lost 1; bases outside the gene matches: 7. CDR3 nucleotide sequence: TGTGCCAGTAGACTTGAACAGGGGGGGAACACTGAAGCTTTCTTT. Encoded protein: CASRLEQGGNTEAFF.

The chain recombines TRBV30 with TRBJ1-6; D may be TRBD1 (6 bases). Germline values: CDR1 GTSNPN, CDR2 SVGIG (reference sequence). Trimming stripped 1 base from V and 3 bases from J, with 13 bases between. The CDR3 consists of 16 residues. The CDR3 spells CAWSEQGSGYNSPLHF. As DNA, the CDR3 is TGTGCCTGGAGTGAGCAGGGGAGTGGCTATAATTCACCCCTCCACTTT.

The chain couples TRBV7-3 to TRBJ2-1, with 7 nucleotides matching TRBD2. V lost 6 bases and J lost 2; bases outside the gene matches: 7. The CDR3 covers 15 residues. Germline V CDR1 and CDR2: SGHTA, FQGTGA. The CDR3 loop is CASREEGGPYNEQFF. The CDR3 coding sequence is TGTGCCAGCAGAGAGGAGGGAGGGCCCTACAATGAGCAGTTCTTC.

V usage is TRBV12-5 and J usage is TRBJ1-2; the match to TRBD1 covers 7 bases. CDR1 LGHNT and CDR2 FRNRAP come from the germline V gene. The CDR3 spans 17 residues. Trimming removed 5 bases from V and 0 bases from J; junction bases left unmatched: 12. The CDR3 region is CASGPHRGRSPNYGYTF. The CDR3 DNA follows: TGTGCTAGTGGTCCTCACAGGGGTCGAAGCCCTAACTATGGCTACACCTTC.

The chain couples TRBV7-9 to TRBJ2-3; D ambiguous. Looked up from germline, CDR1 is SEHNR and CDR2 is FQNEAQ (reference sequence). V was cut by 3 bases and J by 3 bases, with 13 bases left in between. The CDR3 covers 15 residues. This chain's CDR3 is CASSFATAGTDTQYF. The CDR3 DNA is TGTGCCAGCAGCTTCGCTACCGCCGGGACAGATACGCAGTATTTT.

The chain carries TRBV5-1 and TRBJ2-7, with D tentatively TRBD2 (5 bases). V shed 2 bases and J shed 3 bases, with 12 bases lying between them. This CDR3 contains 14 residues. Per germline, CDR1 SGHRS and CDR2 YFSETQ. The CDR3 sequence: CASSLTAGNYEQYF. CDR3 coding DNA: TGCGCCAGCAGCTTAACGGCGGGCAACTACGAGCAGTACTTC.

The gene calls are TRBV9 and TRBJ2-3; weak D call: TRBD1 (6 bases). Trimming took 1 base from V and 3 from J, leaving 12 bases between them. The CDR3 is 15 amino acids. Germline CDR1 SGDLS, CDR2 YYNGEE. The CDR3 nucleotides read TGTGCCAGCAGCGTAACAGGGTTGGGAACAGATACGCAGTATTTT. Its translation: CASSVTGLGTDTQYF. Variable domain in full (rest from reference TRBV9 and TRBJ2-3): DSGVTQTPKHLITATGQRVTLRCSPRSGDLSVYWYQQSLDQGLQFLIQYYNGEERAKGNILERFSAQQFPDLHSELNLSSLELGDSALYFCASSVTGLGTDTQYFGPGTRLTVL.

The chain combines TRBV9 with TRBJ2-2; tentatively, D is TRBD1 (5 bases). CDR1 SGDLS and CDR2 YYNGEE come from the germline V gene. The CDR3 extends over 14 amino acids. Trimming pared 2 bases from V and 1 base from J, leaving 6 bases between. The CDR3 nucleotides read TGTGCCAGCAGCGTCCAGGGGAACACCGGGGAGCTGTTTTTT. Encoded protein: CASSVQGNTGELFF.